The entry that follows covers one T cell receptor beta chain sequence. From RNA transcripts, TCR beta CDR3 regions were amplified. Initially, a first-round RT-PCR of the TCR CDR3 employed the HTBI primer set. One entry per CDR3 protein, called by TCRdb with MiXCR from the multiplex PCR reads. The data contain around 690,000 distinct CDR3 sequences, 17% of them singletons. The sample is drawn from a study of T cells in Graves' hyperthyroidism and ophthalmopathy. Patients were excluded for uncontrolled infection, other autoimmune disease, pregnancy or lactation. This TCR derives from a man in his fifties with Graves' hyperthyroidism. The sample consisted of blood.

The CDR3 DNA follows: TGCAGTGCTAGAGATCCCGATGAGCGCAATCAGCCCCAGCATTTT. Its protein is CSARDPDERNQPQHF. This chain connects TRBV20-1 to TRBJ1-5; D is uncertain. Germline V gene sequence: CDR1 DFQATT, CDR2 SNEGSKA (reference sequence). Trimming removed 0 bases from V and 2 bases from J, with 11 bases in between. This CDR3 has 15 residues.